One sample yielded the 19 T cell receptor beta chains listed below, sequenced in a study of beta chain features in type 1 diabetes. Study findings and constraints: Patients with Type 1 diabetes showed moderately but significantly shorter TCRB CDR3s in all four CD4+ subsets.

Of the isolated RNA, all was reverse transcribed, and so the sequenced material was expressed TCRB transcripts. The data were produced by immunoSEQ multiplex PCR, yet TCRdb's version contains in-frame clones alone and is incomplete. The sample consists of roughly 700,000 clones, 13% of them appearing once. Their recognized antigens are unknown. The sequenced material came from naive CD4+ T cells from blood. These receptors were obtained from a man aged 18 to 30 with type 1 diabetes.

This clone was seen a few times. The chain recombines TRBV27 with TRBJ1-5; 8 bases are shared with TRBD1. Germline loops: CDR1 MNHEY, CDR2 SMNVEV (reference sequence). J was trimmed by 0 bases and V by 8 bases; bases with no gene match: 3. The CDR3 is 14 amino acids. The CDR3 is CASGGQASNQPQHF. As DNA, the CDR3 is TGTGCCAGCGGGGGACAGGCTAGCAATCAGCCCCAGCATTTT.

The V gene is TRBV30, the J gene TRBJ1-4, with D possibly TRBD1 on 6 matching bases. Trimming pared 2 bases from V and 5 bases from J, leaving 6 bases between. The germline V gene encodes CDR1 GTSNPN and CDR2 SVGIG (reference sequence). CDR3 length equals 12 residues. This chain's CDR3 is CAWSRGNEKLFF. In nucleotides, the CDR3 is TGTGCCTGGAGTAGGGGGAATGAAAAACTGTTTTTT. Full variable domain (rest looked up from reference TRBV30 and TRBJ1-4): SQTIHQWPATLVQPVGSPLSLECTVEGTSNPNLYWYRQAAGRGLQLLFYSVGIGQISSEVPQNLSASRPQDRQFILSSKKLLLSDSGFYLCAWSRGNEKLFFGSGTQLSVL.

The rearrangement uses TRBV7-9 and TRBJ1-6, with 7 bases matching TRBD1. V dropped 4 bases and J dropped 8; count of bases not matched to a gene: 5. In germline, CDR1 is SEHNR, CDR2 FQNEAQ (reference sequence). This CDR3 spans 14 amino acids. Written as DNA, the CDR3 is TGTGCCAGCAGCTCGGGACAGCTAGATTCACCCCTCCACTTT. Encoded protein: CASSSGQLDSPLHF.

This clone occurred once. The chain links TRBV5-1 to TRBJ2-2; D remains ambiguous. Trimming took off 7 bases at V and 7 bases at J, with 11 bases between the two ends. Germline V lookup: CDR1 SGHRS, CDR2 YFSETQ. The length of the CDR3 is 12 residues. The CDR3 coding sequence is TGCGCCAGCCGGCCCCGCGACGGGGAGCTGTTTTTT. Amino acid sequence: CASRPRDGELFF.

This clone showed up just a few times. The rearrangement links TRBV7-9 to TRBJ2-5; 14 bases are a match to TRBD2. The CDR3 length is 19 residues. The germline CDR1 and CDR2 sequences are SEHNR and FQNEAQ (reference sequence). The V gene end was trimmed by 5 bases and the J gene end by 5 bases; junction bases not matched to a gene: 16. The CDR3 sequence is CASSGRTSGGPILSETQYF. DNA of the CDR3: TGTGCCAGCAGCGGTCGGACTAGCGGGGGGCCAATCCTTTCGGAGACCCAGTACTTC.

This clone was seen more than once but under ten times. V usage is TRBV28 and J usage is TRBJ2-3, with a possible D match to TRBD1 (6 bases). CDR1 MDHEN and CDR2 SYDVKM come from the germline V gene. Trimming cost V 4 bases and J 6 bases, with 26 bases left between them. The CDR3 runs 18 residues. CDR3 DNA: TGTGCCAGCAGTTCTCTCACTGGGGGCAACGTCCTTAGTGATACGCAGTATTTT. Protein product: CASSSLTGGNVLSDTQYF.

There are a few counts of this clone. This chain joins TRBV15 and TRBJ1-2, with TRBD1 identical over 7 bases. The J segment lost 13 bases and the V segment lost 8 bases, leaving 16 bases of the junction unmatched. The CDR3 sequence is 13 residues long. The germline gives CDR1 LNHNV, CDR2 YYDKDF (reference sequence). As DNA, the CDR3 is TGTGCCACCGCGGAAGGGGGACAGACGGGGTCCACCTTC. Translated: CATAEGGQTGSTF.

A few counts support this clone. The chain couples TRBV18 to TRBJ1-5, with 9 bases identical to TRBD1. Germline CDR1 is KGHSH and CDR2 is LQKENI. CDR3 length equals 15 residues. V lost 6 bases and J lost 3; bases outside the gene matches: 6. The chain's CDR3 is CASSAGTGINQPQHF. In DNA, the CDR3 is TGTGCCAGCTCCGCCGGGACAGGGATCAATCAGCCCCAGCATTTT.

There are a few counts of this clone. The J gene is TRBJ2-7, the V gene TRBV2; D gene uncertain. This CDR3 is 14 amino acids long. With 0 bases removed from V and 3 bases from J, the gap between germline ends came to 9 bases. Germline V CDR1 and CDR2: SNHLY, FYNNEI. As DNA, the CDR3 is TGTGCCAGCAGTGAAGCGGAAAGGCGCTACGAGCAGTACTTC. Residues: CASSEAERRYEQYF.

This clone was seen a few times. V gene TRBV5-6 combines with J gene TRBJ1-6; D not resolved. Trimming left V 1 base short and J 5 bases short, with 10 bases between. CDR1 and CDR2 from the germline V gene are SGHDT and YYEEEE. The CDR3 has 15 amino acids. The CDR3 DNA sequence: TGTGCCAGCAGCTTGCGTGGGCTTGATAATTCACCCCTCCACTTT. Amino acids: CASSLRGLDNSPLHF.

CDR3: CASKSIKKAEYEQYF. CDR3 bases: TGTGCCAGTAAATCTATCAAGAAGGCAGAGTACGAGCAGTACTTC. The chain has TRBV21-1 and TRBJ2-7. TRBV21-1 corresponds to a pseudogene. The CDR3 runs 15 residues.

This sequence joins TRBV15 and TRBJ1-2, with D maybe TRBD1 (6 bases). This CDR3 region has 15 residues. Germline-derived CDR1 and CDR2 are LNHNV and YYDKDF (reference sequence). V gave up 0 bases and J gave up 11 bases, with 19 bases separating them. CDR3 in DNA: TGTGCCACCAGCAGAGAAGGGGGAGCCTCCCTTTGGTACACCTTC. It translates to CATSREGGASLWYTF.

The genes are TRBV19 and TRBJ2-5; D unclear. The CDR3 loop spans 14 amino acids. Germline V gene data show CDR1 as LNHDA and CDR2 as SQIVND (reference sequence). V was clipped by 3 bases and J by 5 bases, with 13 bases between them. CDR3 sequence (DNA): TGTGCCAGTAGTATTTTCGGCAGAGAGGAGACCCAGTACTTC. Translated, it gives CASSIFGREETQYF.

The V and J genes are TRBV9 and TRBJ2-7; D is possibly TRBD1 or TRBD2 (6 bases each). V lost 3 bases, J lost 0 bases, and 16 bases lay in between. Per the germline V gene, CDR1 is SGDLS and CDR2 is YYNGEE. The CDR3 consists of 16 residues. The CDR3 spells CASSGPRGRTSYEQYF. The CDR3 bases are TGTGCCAGCAGCGGGCCCCGGGGGCGAACCTCCTACGAGCAGTACTTC.

This chain uses TRBV7-2 with TRBJ1-1; 8 bases are a match to TRBD1. The CDR3 consists of 15 residues. CDR1 and CDR2 from the germline V gene are SGHTA and FQGNSA. The J segment lost 1 base and the V segment lost 11 bases, leaving 12 bases of the junction unmatched. The CDR3 here is CAARPGDRPNTEAFF. CDR3 coding DNA: TGTGCCGCTAGACCTGGGGACAGGCCGAACACTGAAGCTTTCTTT.

This chain links TRBV7-9 with TRBJ2-7; maybe TRBD1 (6 bases). V lost 0 bases, J lost 2 bases, and 20 bases lay in between. CDR1 is SEHNR, CDR2 FQNEAQ, per germline (reference sequence). This CDR3 contains 18 residues. This CDR3 reads CASSLATDWGTQAYEQYF. CDR3 sequence (DNA): TGTGCCAGCAGCTTAGCGACCGATTGGGGGACACAAGCCTACGAGCAGTACTTC.

V gene TRBV19 combines with J gene TRBJ1-5, with TRBD1 as a possible D gene (5 bases). CDR1 and CDR2 (germline): LNHDA, SQIVND (reference sequence). V dropped 7 bases and J dropped 1 base, with 8 bases sitting between them. The CDR3 is made up of 13 amino acids. CDR3 DNA: TGTGCCAGTACATCAGGGAGCAATCAGCCCCAGCATTTT. It is translated as CASTSGSNQPQHF.

This sequence joins TRBV25-1 and TRBJ1-6, with 9 bases lining up with TRBD1. Looked up from germline, CDR1 is MGHDK and CDR2 is SYGVNS. CDR3 size: 14 residues. V shed 3 bases, J shed 14 bases, and the junction held 8 bases outside the gene matches. This CDR3 is CASSEPGTGRALHF. CDR3 nucleotide sequence: TGTGCCAGCAGTGAGCCCGGGACAGGGAGGGCCCTCCACTTT.

There are a few counts of this clone. This chain joins TRBV13 and TRBJ1-6; perhaps TRBD1 as D (6 bases). The V and J ends lost 5 bases and 9 bases respectively, with 17 bases between them. The CDR3 totals 15 residues. Looked up from germline, CDR1 is PRHDT and CDR2 is FYEKMQ (reference sequence). CDR3 sequence: CASSTQGYLGSPLHF. CDR3 DNA: TGTGCCAGCAGCACACAGGGCTATTTAGGTTCACCCCTCCACTTT.